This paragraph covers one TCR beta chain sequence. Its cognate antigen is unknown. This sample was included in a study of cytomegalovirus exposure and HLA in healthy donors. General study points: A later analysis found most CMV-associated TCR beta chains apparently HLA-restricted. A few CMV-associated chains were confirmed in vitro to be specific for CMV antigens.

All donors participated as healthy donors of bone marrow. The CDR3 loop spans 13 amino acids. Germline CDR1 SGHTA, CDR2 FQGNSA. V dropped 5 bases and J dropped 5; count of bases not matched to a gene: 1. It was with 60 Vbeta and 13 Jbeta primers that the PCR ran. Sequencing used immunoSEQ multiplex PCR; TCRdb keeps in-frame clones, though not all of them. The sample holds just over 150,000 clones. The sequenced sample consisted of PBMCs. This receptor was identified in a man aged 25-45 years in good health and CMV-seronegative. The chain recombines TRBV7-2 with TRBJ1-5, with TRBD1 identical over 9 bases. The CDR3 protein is CASSRQGDQPQHF. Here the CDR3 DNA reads TGTGCCAGCAGCAGACAGGGGGATCAGCCCCAGCATTTT.